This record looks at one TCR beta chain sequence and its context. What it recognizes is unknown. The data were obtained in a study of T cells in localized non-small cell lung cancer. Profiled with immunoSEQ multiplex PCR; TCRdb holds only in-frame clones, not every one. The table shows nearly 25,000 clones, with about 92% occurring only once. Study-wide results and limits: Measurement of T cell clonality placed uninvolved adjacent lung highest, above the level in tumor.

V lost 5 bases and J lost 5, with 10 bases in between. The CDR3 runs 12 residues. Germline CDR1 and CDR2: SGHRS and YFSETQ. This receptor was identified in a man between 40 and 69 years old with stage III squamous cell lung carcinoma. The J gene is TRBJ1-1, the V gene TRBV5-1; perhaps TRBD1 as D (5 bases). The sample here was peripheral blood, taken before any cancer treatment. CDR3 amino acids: CASRDGGTEAFF. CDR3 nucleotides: TGCGCCAGCAGGGACGGGGGGACTGAAGCTTTCTTT.